This entry describes one T cell receptor (beta chain). What it binds is not known. Data came from immunoSEQ multiplex PCR; TCRdb stores just in-frame clones and leaves some out. Altogether more than 30,000 clones are present, roughly 93% being singletons, with the ten largest covering about 12%. The data stem from a study of T cells in tuberculosis. Study information: T cells were selected with CD1B tetramers loaded with glucose monomycolate. A South African cohort included IGRA-negative adolescents, latently infected IGRA-positive adolescents and adults with active tuberculosis. Study-wide points: Samples were chosen by availability of cryopreserved specimens.

This sequence originates from a donor between 10 and 35 years old with latent tuberculosis or without tuberculosis infection. Some clones in this sample may be carry-over from other donors' samples. Material for sequencing was PBMCs.

The CDR3 bases are TGTGCCAGCAGCTCACAGGGATATAGCTCTGGAAACACCATATATTTT. Translation gives CASSSQGYSSGNTIYF. The genes are TRBV7-2 and TRBJ1-3; possible D gene TRBD1, 6 bases. Germline CDR1 and CDR2: SGHTA and FQGNSA. The CDR3 covers 16 residues. V was clipped by 4 bases and J by 0 bases, with 13 bases between them.